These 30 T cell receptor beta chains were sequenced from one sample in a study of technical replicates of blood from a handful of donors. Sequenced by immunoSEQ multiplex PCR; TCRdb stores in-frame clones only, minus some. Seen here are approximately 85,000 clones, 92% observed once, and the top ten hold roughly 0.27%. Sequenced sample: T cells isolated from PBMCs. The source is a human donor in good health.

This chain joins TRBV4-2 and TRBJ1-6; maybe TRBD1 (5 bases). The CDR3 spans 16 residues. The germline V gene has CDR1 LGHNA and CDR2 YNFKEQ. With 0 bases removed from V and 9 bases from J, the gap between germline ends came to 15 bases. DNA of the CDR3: TGTGCCAGCAGCCAAGATGTGGGCAGGGTCGGTTCACCCCTCCACTTT. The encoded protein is CASSQDVGRVGSPLHF.

The CDR3 region is CASSLARQGRGSPLHF. The DNA for the CDR3 is TGTGCCAGCAGCCTCGCAAGGCAGGGGCGCGGCTCACCCCTCCACTTT. This rearrangement joins TRBV14 to TRBJ1-6; tentative D call: TRBD1 (6 bases). Germline V lookup: CDR1 SGHDN, CDR2 FVKESK. The CDR3 loop spans 16 amino acids. Trimming removed 4 bases from V and 10 bases from J, with 20 bases in between.

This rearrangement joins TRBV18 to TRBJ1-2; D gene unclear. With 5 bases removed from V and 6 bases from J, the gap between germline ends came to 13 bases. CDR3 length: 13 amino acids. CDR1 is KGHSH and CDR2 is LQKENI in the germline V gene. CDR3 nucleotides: TGTGCCAGCTCAACCCAAGGAGGTAATGGCTACACCTTC. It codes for CASSTQGGNGYTF.

CDR3 in DNA: TGTGCCAGCAGTCTGGGGGACTACTTTCGCAATGAGCAGTTCTTC. This translates into CASSLGDYFRNEQFF. The V call is TRBV11-3, the J call TRBJ2-1; TRBD2 aligns across 7 bases. Trimming took 6 bases from V and 6 from J; bases not matched to a gene: 11. Germline CDR1 reads SGHNT; CDR2 reads YENEEA. CDR3 length: 15 amino acids.

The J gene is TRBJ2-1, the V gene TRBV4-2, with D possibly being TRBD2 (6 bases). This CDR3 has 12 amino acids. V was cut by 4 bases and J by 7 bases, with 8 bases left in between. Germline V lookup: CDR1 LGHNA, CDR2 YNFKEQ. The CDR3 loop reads CASSPEGNEQFF. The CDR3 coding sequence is TGTGCCAGCAGCCCGGAGGGTAATGAGCAGTTCTTC.

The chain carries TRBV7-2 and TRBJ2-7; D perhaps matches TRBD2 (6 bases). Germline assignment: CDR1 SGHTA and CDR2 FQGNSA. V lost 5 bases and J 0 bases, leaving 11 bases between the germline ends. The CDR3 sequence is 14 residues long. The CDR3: CASSQDYRSYEQYF. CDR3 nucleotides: TGTGCCAGCAGCCAGGACTATCGCTCCTACGAGCAGTACTTC.

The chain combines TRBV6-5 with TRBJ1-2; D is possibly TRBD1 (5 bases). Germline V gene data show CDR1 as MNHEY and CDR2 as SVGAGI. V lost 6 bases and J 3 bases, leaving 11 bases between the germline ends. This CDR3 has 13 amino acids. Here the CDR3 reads CASRTGGDYGYTF. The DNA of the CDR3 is TGTGCCAGCAGGACTGGGGGGGACTATGGCTACACCTTC.

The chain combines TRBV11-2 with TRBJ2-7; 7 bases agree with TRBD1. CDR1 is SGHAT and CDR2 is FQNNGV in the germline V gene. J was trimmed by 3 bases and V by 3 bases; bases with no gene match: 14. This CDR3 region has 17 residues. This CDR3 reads CASSFFRSGTAIYEQYF. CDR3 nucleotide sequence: TGTGCCAGCAGCTTTTTCAGGTCTGGGACAGCAATCTACGAGCAGTACTTC.

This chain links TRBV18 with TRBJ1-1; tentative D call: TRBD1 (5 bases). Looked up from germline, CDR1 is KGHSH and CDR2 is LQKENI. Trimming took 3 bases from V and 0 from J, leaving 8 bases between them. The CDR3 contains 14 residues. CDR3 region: CASSPDTVNTEAFF. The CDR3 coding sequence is TGTGCCAGCTCACCGGACACAGTGAACACTGAAGCTTTCTTT.

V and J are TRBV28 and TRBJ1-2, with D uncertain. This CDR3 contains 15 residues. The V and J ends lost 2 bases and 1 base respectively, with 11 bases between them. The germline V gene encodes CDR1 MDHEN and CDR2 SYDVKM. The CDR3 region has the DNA TGTGCCAGCAGTTTACCGTTCCCCCTTAACTATGGCTACACCTTC. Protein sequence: CASSLPFPLNYGYTF.

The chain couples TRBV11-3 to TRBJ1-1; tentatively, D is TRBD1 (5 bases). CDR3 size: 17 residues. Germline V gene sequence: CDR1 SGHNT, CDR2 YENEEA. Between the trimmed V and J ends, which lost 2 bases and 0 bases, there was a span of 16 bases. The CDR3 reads CASSLNLFLGVNTEAFF. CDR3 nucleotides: TGTGCCAGCAGCTTAAATCTCTTTCTAGGGGTGAACACTGAAGCTTTCTTT.

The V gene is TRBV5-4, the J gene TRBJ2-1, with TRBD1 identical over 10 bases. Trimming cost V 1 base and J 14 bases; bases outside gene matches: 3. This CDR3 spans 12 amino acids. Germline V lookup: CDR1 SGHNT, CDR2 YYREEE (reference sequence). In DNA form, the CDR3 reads TGTGCCAGCAGCTTGCAGGACAGGGGGAAGTTCTTC. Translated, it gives CASSLQDRGKFF.

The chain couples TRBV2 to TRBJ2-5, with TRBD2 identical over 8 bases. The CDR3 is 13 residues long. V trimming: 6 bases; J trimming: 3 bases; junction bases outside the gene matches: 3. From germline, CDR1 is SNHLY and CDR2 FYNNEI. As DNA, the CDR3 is TGTGCCAGCAGGGTACTAGCGGAAGAGACCCAGTACTTC. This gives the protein CASRVLAEETQYF.

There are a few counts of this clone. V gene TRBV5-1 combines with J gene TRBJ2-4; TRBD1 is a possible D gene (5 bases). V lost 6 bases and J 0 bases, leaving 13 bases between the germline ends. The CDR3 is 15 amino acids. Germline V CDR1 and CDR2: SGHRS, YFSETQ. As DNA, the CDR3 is TGCGCCAGCACCCGACAGCCCCTAGCCAAAAACATTCAGTACTTC. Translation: CASTRQPLAKNIQYF.

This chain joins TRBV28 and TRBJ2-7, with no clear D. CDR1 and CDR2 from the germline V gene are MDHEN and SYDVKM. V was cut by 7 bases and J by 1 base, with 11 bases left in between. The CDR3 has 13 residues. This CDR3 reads CASIAPVSYEQYF. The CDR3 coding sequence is TGTGCCAGCATTGCCCCGGTTTCCTACGAGCAGTACTTC.

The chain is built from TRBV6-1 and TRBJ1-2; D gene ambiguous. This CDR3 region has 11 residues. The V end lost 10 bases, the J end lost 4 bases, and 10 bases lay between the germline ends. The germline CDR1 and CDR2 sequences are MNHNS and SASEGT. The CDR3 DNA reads TGTGCCACCATGCAGGCCTATGGCTACACCTTC. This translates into CATMQAYGYTF.

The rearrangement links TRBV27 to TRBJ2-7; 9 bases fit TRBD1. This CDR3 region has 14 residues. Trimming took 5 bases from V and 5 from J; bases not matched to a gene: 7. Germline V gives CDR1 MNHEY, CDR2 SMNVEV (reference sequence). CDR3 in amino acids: CASSHLGQGNEQYF. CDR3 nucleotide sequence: TGTGCCAGCAGTCACCTAGGACAGGGGAACGAGCAGTACTTC.

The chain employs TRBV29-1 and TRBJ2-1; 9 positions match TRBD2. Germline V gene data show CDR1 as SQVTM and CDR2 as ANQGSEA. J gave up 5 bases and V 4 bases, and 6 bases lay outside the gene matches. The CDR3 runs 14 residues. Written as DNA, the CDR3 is TGCAGCGTTGGAAGGAGACTAGCGGACAATGAGCAGTTCTTC. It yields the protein CSVGRRLADNEQFF.

The CDR3 reads CASSEEVSGWETQYF. CDR3 coding DNA: TGTGCCAGCAGTGAAGAGGTTAGCGGGTGGGAGACCCAGTACTTC. The rearrangement links TRBV2 to TRBJ2-5, with 7 positions matching TRBD2. The J segment lost 5 bases and the V segment lost 1 base, leaving 7 bases of the junction unmatched. The CDR3 consists of 15 residues. Germline V gene sequence: CDR1 SNHLY, CDR2 FYNNEI.

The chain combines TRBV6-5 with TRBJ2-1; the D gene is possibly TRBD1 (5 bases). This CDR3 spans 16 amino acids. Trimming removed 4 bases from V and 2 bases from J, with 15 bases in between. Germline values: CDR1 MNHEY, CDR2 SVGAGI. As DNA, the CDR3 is TGTGCCAGCAGTTTTACCAGGGTACTGGCCTACAATGAGCAGTTCTTC. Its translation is CASSFTRVLAYNEQFF.

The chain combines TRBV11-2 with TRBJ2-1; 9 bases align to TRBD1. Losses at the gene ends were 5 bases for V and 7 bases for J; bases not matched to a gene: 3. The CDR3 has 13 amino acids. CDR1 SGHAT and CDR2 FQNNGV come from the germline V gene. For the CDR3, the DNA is TGTGCCAGCAGCCAGGACAGGGGAAATGAGCAGTTCTTC. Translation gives CASSQDRGNEQFF.

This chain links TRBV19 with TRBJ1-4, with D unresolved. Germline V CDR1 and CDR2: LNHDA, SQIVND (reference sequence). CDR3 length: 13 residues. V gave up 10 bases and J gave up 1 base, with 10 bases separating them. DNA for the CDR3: TGTGCCACCTCGCAACTAACTAATGAAAAACTGTTTTTT. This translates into CATSQLTNEKLFF. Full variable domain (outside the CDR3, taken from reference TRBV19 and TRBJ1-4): DGGITQSPKYLFRKEGQNVTLSCEQNLNHDAMYWYRQDPGQGLRLIYYSQIVNDFQKGDIAEGYSVSREKKESFPLTVTSAQKNPTAFYLCATSQLTNEKLFFGSGTQLSVL.

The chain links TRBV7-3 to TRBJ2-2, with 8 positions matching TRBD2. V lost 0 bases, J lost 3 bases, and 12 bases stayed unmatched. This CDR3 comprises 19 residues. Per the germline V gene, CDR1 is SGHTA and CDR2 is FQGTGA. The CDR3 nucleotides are TGTGCCAGCAGCTTAACTGTCCTCGCGGGGGGCCCGGACACCGGGGAGCTGTTTTTT. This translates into CASSLTVLAGGPDTGELFF.

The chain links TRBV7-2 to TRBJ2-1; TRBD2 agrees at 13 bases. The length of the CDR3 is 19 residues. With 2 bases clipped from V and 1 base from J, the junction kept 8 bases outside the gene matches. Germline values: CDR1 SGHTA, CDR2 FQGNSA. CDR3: CASSLPRTSGRGSYNEQFF. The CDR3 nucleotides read TGTGCCAGCAGCTTACCCAGGACTAGCGGGAGAGGGTCCTACAATGAGCAGTTCTTC.

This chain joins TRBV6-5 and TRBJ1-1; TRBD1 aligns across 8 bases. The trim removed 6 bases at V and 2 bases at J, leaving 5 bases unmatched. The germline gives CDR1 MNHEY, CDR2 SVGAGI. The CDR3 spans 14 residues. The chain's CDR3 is CASSPGTGNTEAFF. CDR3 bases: TGTGCCAGCAGCCCCGGGACAGGCAACACTGAAGCTTTCTTT.

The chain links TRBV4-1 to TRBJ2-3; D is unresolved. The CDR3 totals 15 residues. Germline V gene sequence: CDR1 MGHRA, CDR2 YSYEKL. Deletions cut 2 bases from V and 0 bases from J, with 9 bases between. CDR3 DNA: TGCGCCAGCAGCCAAATAGAGACTAGCACAGATACGCAGTATTTT. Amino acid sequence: CASSQIETSTDTQYF.

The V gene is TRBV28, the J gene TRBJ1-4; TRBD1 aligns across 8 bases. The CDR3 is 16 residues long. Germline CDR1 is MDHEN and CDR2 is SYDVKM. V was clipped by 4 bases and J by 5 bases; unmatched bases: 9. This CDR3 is CASSSAWTGKNEKLFF. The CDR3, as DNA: TGTGCCAGCAGTTCCGCTTGGACAGGGAAGAATGAAAAACTGTTTTTT.

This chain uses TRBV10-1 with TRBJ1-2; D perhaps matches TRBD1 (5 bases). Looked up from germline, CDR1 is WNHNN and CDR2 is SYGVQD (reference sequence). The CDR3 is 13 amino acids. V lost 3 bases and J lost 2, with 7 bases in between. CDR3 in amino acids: CASSERQNYGYTF. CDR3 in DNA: TGCGCCAGCAGTGAACGACAGAACTATGGCTACACCTTC.

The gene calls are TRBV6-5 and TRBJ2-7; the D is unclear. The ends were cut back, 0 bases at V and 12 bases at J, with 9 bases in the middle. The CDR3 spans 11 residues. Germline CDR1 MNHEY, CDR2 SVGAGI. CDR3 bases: TGTGCCAGCAGTTACTCCCAGGTTTGGTACTTC. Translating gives CASSYSQVWYF.

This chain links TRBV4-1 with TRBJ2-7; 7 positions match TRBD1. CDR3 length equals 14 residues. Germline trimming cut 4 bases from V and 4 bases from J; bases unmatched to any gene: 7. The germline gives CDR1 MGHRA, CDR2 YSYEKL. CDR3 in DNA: TGCGCCAGCAGCCTTAAGGGGACAGAGTACGAGCAGTACTTC. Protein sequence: CASSLKGTEYEQYF.